The source of this TCR beta chain is a study of CD8 T cells in Susac syndrome. The CDR3 has 15 residues. Germline V lookup: CDR1 MNHEY, CDR2 SVGEGT. Trimming at V came to 2 bases and at J to 5 bases, leaving 5 bases not matched to a gene. It was with random hexamers that 0.5 to 1 ug RNA was reverse transcribed. Amplification of TCR beta CDR3 across 54 Vbeta and 13 Jbeta was performed with immunoSEQ multiplex PCR. Using its own MiXCR run on the immunoSEQ multiplex PCR reads, TCRdb lists one record per CDR3 protein. Among about 120,000 distinct CDR3 sequences listed, around 90% were seen once. The sequenced target, TCR beta, came from blood CD8+ and CD4+ T cells. Healthy donors constituted the control group, matched for age and sex. TEMRA cells were FACS-enriched, unlike CD8+ and CD4+ T cells, which were negatively isolated.

The receptor's source is a human donor in good health. Sequenced material: CD8+ T cells from PBMCs. This rearrangement joins TRBV6-2 or TRBV6-3 to TRBJ2-1; TRBD1 agrees at 8 bases. The CDR3 sequence: CASSYDQGAHNEQFF. As DNA, the CDR3 is TGTGCCAGCAGTTACGATCAGGGGGCCCACAATGAGCAGTTCTTC.